This TCR beta chain was obtained from a study of blood T cell repertoires in COVID-19. Study summary: The study drew acute and convalescent COVID-19 samples from the United States, Italy and Spain. T cells, B-cell-depleted T cells, or PBMCs supplied cDNA or gDNA.

Trimming left V 5 bases short and J 4 bases short, with 8 bases between. CDR1 is SEHNR, CDR2 FQNEAQ, per germline (reference sequence). CDR3 size: 12 residues. Original processing methods: From reference gene primer amplification, estimates of nucleated cell counts were derived. Assay: immunoSEQ multiplex PCR; the TCRdb copy retains only in-frame clones and omits some. D and trimming come from the DNA, and the V and J calls and clone size come from that table. The sample holds around 140,000 clones, about three quarters seen once. Sequenced: peripheral blood. The clonotype originates from a woman aged 60-70 years with acute or convalescent COVID-19. The chain is built from TRBV7-9 and TRBJ1-1; the D gene is possibly TRBD1 (5 bases). The CDR3 is CASSPTGTEAFF. The CDR3 DNA follows: TGTGCCAGCAGCCCAACAGGCACTGAAGCTTTCTTT.